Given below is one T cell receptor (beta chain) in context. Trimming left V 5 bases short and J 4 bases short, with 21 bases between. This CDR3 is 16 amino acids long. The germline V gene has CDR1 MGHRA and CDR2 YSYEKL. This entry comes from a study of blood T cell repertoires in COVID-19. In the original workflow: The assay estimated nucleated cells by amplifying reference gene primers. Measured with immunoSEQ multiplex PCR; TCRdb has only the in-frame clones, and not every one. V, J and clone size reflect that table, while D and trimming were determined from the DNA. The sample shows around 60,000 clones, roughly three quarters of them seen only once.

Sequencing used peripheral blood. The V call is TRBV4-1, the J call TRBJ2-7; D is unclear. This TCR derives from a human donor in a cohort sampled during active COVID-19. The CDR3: CASSFYEDSRTYEQYF. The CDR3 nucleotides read TGCGCCAGCAGCTTTTACGAAGATAGTAGAACTTACGAGCAGTACTTC.